This note documents a single T cell receptor delta chain sequence. Its target is not known. A far larger clone is off by one base, so a read error is likely. Other DNA sequences in the same sample also yield this CDR3. This CDR3 region has 27 residues. Germline V gene sequence: CDR1 TSWWSYY, CDR2 QGS. Bulk repertoires came from Vgamma9/Vdelta2+ or Vdelta2-negative gammadelta T cells flow-sorted from PBMC. TCRdb reanalysed the multiplex PCR reads with CATT. The sample yields 53,000 or so delta-chain clones, approximately 2% seen once. This record comes from a study of γδ T cells in repeated Plasmodium falciparum infection. On the study more broadly: Over roughly 600 days, donors received four mosquito-bite P. falciparum NF54 infections. Each infection was followed by sampling at 21 days, plus baseline and some pre-infection draws.

Study outcomes and limitations: Malian children's Vdelta2-negative repertoires appeared more expanded and less diverse than Australians'.

The receptor was derived from a pool of human donors (malaria-infected and uninfected, not separated). This chain joins TRDV1 and TRDJ1, with 8 bases aligning to TRDD3. TCRdb is silent on the J gene; assignment here came from matching the DNA to germline. Material: gamma-delta T cells from blood. CDR3 in amino acids: CALGERVVFVDLATGGLSYPYTDKLIF. Written as DNA, the CDR3 is TGCGCTCTTGGGGAACGAGTAGTCTTCGTCGACCTAGCTACTGGGGGGTTATCATACCCTTACACCGATAAACTCATCTTT.